The TCR beta chain described here comes from a study of Graves' ophthalmopathy and Graves' hyperthyroidism. Across the whole study: Calling hyperthyroidism stable required that no ophthalmopathy show up within 18 months of follow-up.

The sequenced template was RNA, covering the TCR beta CDR3 region. The first round was an RT-PCR with HTBI primers, and the second round was a multiplex PCR. TCRdb redid the calling of the multiplex PCR reads with MiXCR, one entry per CDR3 protein. The sample contains roughly 1.1 million distinct CDR3 sequences, 35% to 40% of which appear only once. This clonotype has just a few counts. This TCR came from an adult man with Graves' hyperthyroidism. The sequencing sample was made of peripheral blood or thyroid tissue (not recorded which).

The CDR3 sequence is CASSPQGPVSYEQYF. The CDR3, as DNA: TGTGCCAGCAGTCCACAGGGGCCGGTTTCCTACGAGCAGTACTTC. This sequence joins TRBV2 and TRBJ2-7; 7 nucleotides align to TRBD1. The germline gives CDR1 SNHLY, CDR2 FYNNEI. CDR3 length equals 15 residues. V shed 5 bases, J shed 1 base, and the junction held 8 bases outside the gene matches.